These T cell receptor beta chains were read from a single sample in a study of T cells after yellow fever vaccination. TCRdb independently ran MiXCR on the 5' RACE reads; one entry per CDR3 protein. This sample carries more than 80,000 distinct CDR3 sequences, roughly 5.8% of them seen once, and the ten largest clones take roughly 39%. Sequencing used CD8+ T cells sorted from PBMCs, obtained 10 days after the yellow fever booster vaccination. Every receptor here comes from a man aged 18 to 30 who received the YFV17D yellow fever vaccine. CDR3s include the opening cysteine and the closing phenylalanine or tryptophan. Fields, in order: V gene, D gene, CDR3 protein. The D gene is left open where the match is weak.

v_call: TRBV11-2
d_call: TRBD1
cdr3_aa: CASSLETGDGYTF

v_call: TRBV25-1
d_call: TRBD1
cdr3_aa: CASSETGARAQHF

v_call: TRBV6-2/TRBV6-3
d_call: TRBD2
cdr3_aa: CASSYKAGALMDTQYF

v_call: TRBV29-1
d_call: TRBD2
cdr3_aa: CSVERGGIYNEQFF

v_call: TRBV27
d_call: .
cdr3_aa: CASRPRVGSNYGYTF

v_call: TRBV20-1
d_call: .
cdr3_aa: CSARSGSPQETQYF

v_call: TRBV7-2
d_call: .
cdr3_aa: CASSLRAVLIWGANVLTF

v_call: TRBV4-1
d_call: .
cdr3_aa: CASSHHGNGLNTEAFF

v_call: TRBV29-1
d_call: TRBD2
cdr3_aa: CSVETSGGYNEQFF

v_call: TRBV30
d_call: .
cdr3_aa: CAWTFGPRDPLSGANVLTF

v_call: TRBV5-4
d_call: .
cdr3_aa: CASPSDGTDTQYF

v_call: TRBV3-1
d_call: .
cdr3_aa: CASSHLGTADRGALHF

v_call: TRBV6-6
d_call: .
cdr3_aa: CASSYSVPAYEQYF

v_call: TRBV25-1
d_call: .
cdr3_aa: CAIGDGAYEQYF

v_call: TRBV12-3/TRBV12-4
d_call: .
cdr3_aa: CASSLFAGTDTQYF

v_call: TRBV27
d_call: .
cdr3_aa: CASSLPDSNTGELFF

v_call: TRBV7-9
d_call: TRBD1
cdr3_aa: CASSLEWDRGPGEQYF

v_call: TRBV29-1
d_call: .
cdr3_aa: CSVLQRNTIYF

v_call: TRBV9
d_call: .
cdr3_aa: CASSVGEVVLNTDTQYF

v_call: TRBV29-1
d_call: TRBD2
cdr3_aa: CSVWGLAGATSTDTQYF

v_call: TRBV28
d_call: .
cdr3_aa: CASSPWGGQADTQYF

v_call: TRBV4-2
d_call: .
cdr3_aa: CASSQDTGSGANVLTF

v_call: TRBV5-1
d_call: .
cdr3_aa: CASSTYGTYEQYF

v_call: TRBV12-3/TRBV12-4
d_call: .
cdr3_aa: CASSFNRDPNTGELFF

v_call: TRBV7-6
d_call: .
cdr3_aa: CASSYGYGVYNEQFF

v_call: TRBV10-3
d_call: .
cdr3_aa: CAISESGRQAEAFF

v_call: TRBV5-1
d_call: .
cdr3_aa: CAGKEGVNTEAFF